Shown below are 32 T cell receptor beta chains from a single sample sequenced in a study of vaccination effects on CD4 cells after COVID-19. No antigens are known for them. Sequencing in the ViraFEST assay came after antigen-specific CD4+ T cells had been expanded with viral peptide pools, which were used to stimulate PBMC. At the end of 10 days of culture, CD4+ T cells were isolated. Prior SARS-CoV-2 infection was absent in the vaccine recipients, as shown by negative nucleocapsid antibodies. This table comes from immunoSEQ multiplex PCR, and its TCRdb copy is limited to in-frame clones, with some not included. This table holds under 70,000 clones, roughly 80% found once. This specimen consisted of CD4+ T cells from PBMCs cultured with HCoV-OC43 spike peptides, obtained before COVID-19 vaccination. Specified subset: HCoV-OC43 spike overlapping peptide pool stimulation. The origin of the receptors is a human donor who received a COVID-19 vaccine.

The J gene is TRBJ2-2, the V gene TRBV6-1, with TRBD2 matching over 13 bases. The CDR3 spans 17 residues. V was clipped by 2 bases and J by 7 bases; unmatched bases: 7. Germline CDR1 is MNHNS and CDR2 is SASEGT. CDR3 sequence reads: CASSEQLAGGRGGELFF. CDR3 DNA: TGTGCCAGCAGTGAACAACTAGCGGGGGGGCGCGGCGGGGAGCTGTTTTTT.

J is TRBJ2-1 and V is TRBV4-2, with a weak D call TRBD2 (5 bases). Trimming took 0 bases from V and 3 from J, leaving 6 bases between them. CDR3 size: 14 residues. The germline CDR1 and CDR2 sequences are LGHNA and YNFKEQ. CDR3 sequence: CASSQDEGYNEQFF. CDR3 in DNA: TGTGCCAGCAGCCAAGACGAGGGCTACAATGAGCAGTTCTTC.

The chain carries TRBV5-1 and TRBJ1-1; unclear D gene. The germline V gene encodes CDR1 SGHRS and CDR2 YFSETQ. The V end was cut by 3 bases, the J end by 0 bases, with 12 bases between. This CDR3 contains 15 residues. This CDR3 is CASSWAAGLNTEAFF. Written as DNA, the CDR3 is TGCGCCAGCAGCTGGGCCGCAGGACTGAACACTGAAGCTTTCTTT.

The CDR3 nucleotides are TGTGCCAGCAGCCCCACGGACAGGGGGAATTCACCCCTCCACTTT. As protein: CASSPTDRGNSPLHF. V gene TRBV11-1 combines with J gene TRBJ1-6; 10 nucleotides match TRBD1. This CDR3 region has 15 residues. The germline V gene has CDR1 SGHAT and CDR2 FQDESV (reference sequence). Trimming removed 5 bases from V and 7 bases from J; junction bases left unmatched: 5.

This sequence joins TRBV5-4 and TRBJ1-1; 9 bases line up with TRBD1. Germline V gene data show CDR1 as SGHNT and CDR2 as YYREEE (reference sequence). With 5 bases clipped from V and 6 bases from J, the junction kept 11 bases outside the gene matches. The CDR3 covers 15 residues. In nucleotides, the CDR3 is TGTGCCAGCAGTCAAACAGGGGGCGGGAAGGCTGAAGCTTTCTTT. It specifies CASSQTGGGKAEAFF.

This chain connects TRBV5-4 to TRBJ2-7, with 10 bases lining up with TRBD1. V shed 4 bases and J 7 bases; nucleotides not matched to a gene: 5. The CDR3 length is 13 residues. Per the germline V gene, CDR1 is SGHNT and CDR2 is YYREEE (reference sequence). CDR3 sequence (DNA): TGTGCCAGCAGCCAGGACAGGGGGGGGGAGCAGTACGTC. This translates into CASSQDRGGEQYV.

This chain uses TRBV2 with TRBJ1-5; D possibly corresponds to TRBD1 (6 bases). The CDR3 is 15 residues long. The ends were cut back, 6 bases at V and 8 bases at J, with 20 bases in the middle. Per the germline V gene, CDR1 is SNHLY and CDR2 is FYNNEI. CDR3 protein: CASSFSGAGAEPQHF. CDR3 DNA sequence: TGTGCCAGCAGCTTCTCGGGGGCCGGGGCGGAGCCCCAGCATTTT.

The V and J genes are TRBV18 and TRBJ1-3; D uncertain. The V gene lost 2 bases and the J gene lost 2 bases, with 13 bases spanning the gap. Per germline, CDR1 KGHSH and CDR2 LQKENI. CDR3 length: 16 amino acids. CDR3 coding DNA: TGTGCCAGCTCACCAGATCTATCCGGGGCTGGAAACACCATATATTTT. Its translation is CASSPDLSGAGNTIYF.

This clone showed up just once. The V and J genes are TRBV19 and TRBJ1-5, with 9 bases lining up with TRBD1. The germline V gene encodes CDR1 LNHDA and CDR2 SQIVND (reference sequence). V shed 6 bases and J 16 bases; nucleotides not matched to a gene: 13. This CDR3 is 13 amino acids long. As DNA, the CDR3 is TGTGCCAGTAGACTCCGGGACAGGGCGGTATTTCATTTT. Its protein product is CASRLRDRAVFHF.

CDR3 coding DNA: TGTGCCAGCAGTGCTGTCCGGACGGTAGGGGCCCAGTACTTC. Its translation: CASSAVRTVGAQYF. V and J are TRBV25-1 and TRBJ2-5; D might be TRBD1 (5 bases). V lost 4 bases and J lost 9, with 18 bases in between. The CDR3 runs to 14 residues. The germline V gene encodes CDR1 MGHDK and CDR2 SYGVNS.

This clone was observed a handful of times. The chain carries TRBV21-1 and TRBJ2-1; the DNA was not compared with TRBD2, the D call given in the table. TRBV21-1 represents a pseudogene. The CDR3 is 13 residues long. Written as DNA, the CDR3 is TGTGCCAGCAGCGTGGGACTGTACAATGAGCAGTTCTTC. Protein: CASSVGLYNEQFF.

The chain has TRBV19 and TRBJ2-1, with D maybe TRBD1 (7 bases). From germline, CDR1 is LNHDA and CDR2 SQIVND (reference sequence). V was shortened by 8 bases and J by 9 bases, with 17 bases between the two germline ends. This CDR3 has 13 residues. The CDR3 is CASGEGQGGEQFF. Written as DNA, the CDR3 is TGTGCCAGTGGCGAAGGGCAGGGGGGTGAGCAGTTCTTC.

This clone showed up just once. The rearrangement uses TRBV6-2 or TRBV6-3 and TRBJ2-5; D perhaps matches TRBD2 (5 bases). From germline, CDR1 is MNHEY and CDR2 SVGEGT. Deletions cut 1 base from V and 7 bases from J, with 13 bases between. This CDR3 has 14 residues. CDR3 protein: CASSYFAETRTQYF. As DNA, the CDR3 is TGTGCCAGCAGTTACTTCGCGGAAACTAGGACCCAGTACTTC.

The chain combines TRBV14 with TRBJ1-3, with 7 bases aligning to TRBD1. CDR3 length equals 14 residues. With 9 bases clipped from V and 4 bases from J, the junction kept 9 bases outside the gene matches. Per the germline V gene, CDR1 is SGHDN and CDR2 is FVKESK. The CDR3: CASARGLTGNTIYF. Here the CDR3 DNA reads TGTGCCAGTGCGAGGGGGCTCACAGGAAACACCATATATTTT.

The J gene is TRBJ2-6, the V gene TRBV5-5; 8 bases line up with TRBD1. CDR1 and CDR2 (germline): SGHKS, YYEKEE (reference sequence). The CDR3 totals 17 residues. Germline trimming cut 3 bases from V and 0 bases from J; bases unmatched to any gene: 5. The CDR3 DNA reads as TGTGCCAGCAGCTCCCTAACAGGGGGCTCTGGGGCCAACGTCCTGACTTTC. This sequence encodes CASSSLTGGSGANVLTF.

CDR3 protein: CAIRGQGRNEKLFF. CDR3 DNA sequence: TGTGCCATCAGGGGACAGGGGAGGAATGAAAAACTGTTTTTT. J is TRBJ1-4 and V is TRBV10-3; 10 bases match TRBD1. This CDR3 is 14 amino acids long. Trimming removed 6 bases from V and 5 bases from J; junction bases left unmatched: 3. Germline assignment: CDR1 ENHRY and CDR2 SYGVKD.

The chain recombines TRBV5-1 with TRBJ2-3, with D perhaps given as TRBD1 or TRBD2 (5 bases each). V lost 1 base and J lost 0, with 12 bases in between. This CDR3 comprises 16 residues. In germline, CDR1 is SGHRS, CDR2 YFSETQ. The CDR3 DNA is TGCGCCAGCAGCTTGCCCGGGGACGGTAGCACAGATACGCAGTATTTT. As protein: CASSLPGDGSTDTQYF. Full variable domain (remainder filled in from reference TRBV5-1 and TRBJ2-3): KAGVTQTPRYLIKTRGQQVTLSCSPISGHRSVSWYQQTPGQGLQFLFEYFSETQRNKGNFPGRFSGRQFSNSRSEMNVSTLELGDSALYLCASSLPGDGSTDTQYFGPGTRLTVL.

The rearrangement joins TRBV5-6 to TRBJ2-7; 9 bases align to TRBD1. The CDR3 has 15 amino acids. The germline V gene has CDR1 SGHDT and CDR2 YYEEEE. The J segment lost 5 bases and the V segment lost 4 bases, leaving 10 bases of the junction unmatched. The CDR3 here is CASSHGRQGVHEQYV. CDR3 DNA sequence: TGTGCCAGCAGCCACGGAAGACAGGGGGTCCACGAGCAGTACGTC.

The rearrangement links TRBV2 to TRBJ2-3; TRBD1 is a possible D gene (6 bases). V lost 8 bases, J lost 2 bases, and 14 bases lay in between. The CDR3 has 14 amino acids. The germline gives CDR1 SNHLY, CDR2 FYNNEI. The CDR3 here is CASEFDRNTDTQYF. As DNA, the CDR3 is TGTGCCAGCGAGTTCGACAGGAACACAGATACGCAGTATTTT.

The V call is TRBV7-2, the J call TRBJ2-7, with TRBD1 matching over 11 bases. Germline V gene lookup returns CDR1 SGHTA and CDR2 FQGNSA. V dropped 5 bases and J dropped 12; count of bases not matched to a gene: 12. The CDR3 sequence is 14 residues long. CDR3 in amino acids: CASSLDPGQGVPYV. CDR3 sequence (DNA): TGTGCCAGCAGCCTGGACCCGGGACAGGGGGTGCCGTACGTC.

This clone has more than one count but fewer than ten. The DNA of the CDR3 is TGTGCCAGCTCACCGTTTTCTAGCGGGGGAAGTTCCTACAATGAGCAGTTCTTC. It translates to CASSPFSSGGSSYNEQFF. The V call is TRBV18, the J call TRBJ2-1, with TRBD2 matching 10 bases. Germline CDR1 is KGHSH and CDR2 is LQKENI. This CDR3 is 18 amino acids long. Germline trimming cut 3 bases from V and 1 base from J; bases unmatched to any gene: 9. Complete variable domain (other parts from reference TRBV18 and TRBJ2-1): NAGVMQNPRHLVRRRGQEARLRCSPMKGHSHVYWYRQLPEEGLKFMVYLQKENIIDESGMPKERFSAEFPKEGPSILRIQQVVRGDSAAYFCASSPFSSGGSSYNEQFFGPGTRLTVL.

V usage is TRBV5-1 and J usage is TRBJ2-6, with TRBD2 matching over 8 bases. The CDR3 is 18 residues long. The germline V gene has CDR1 SGHRS and CDR2 YFSETQ. The junction had 13 bases not matched to a gene; V was cut back by 4 bases and J by 4 bases. The CDR3 is CASSPASGLGTGANVLTF. DNA for the CDR3: TGCGCCAGCAGCCCAGCTTCGGGACTAGGGACCGGGGCCAACGTCCTGACTTTC.

This chain uses TRBV14 with TRBJ2-4, with D possibly being TRBD2 (5 bases). CDR1 and CDR2 (germline): SGHDN, FVKESK. Trimming took off 4 bases at V and 11 bases at J, with 9 bases between the two ends. This CDR3 is 11 amino acids long. In DNA form, the CDR3 reads TGTGCCAGCAGCCGAGGGAGCCTTCAGTACTTC. Translation gives CASSRGSLQYF.

This rearrangement joins TRBV7-8 to TRBJ2-2; the D gene is possibly TRBD1 (6 bases). Germline V lookup: CDR1 SGHVS, CDR2 FQNEAQ. The V gene lost 7 bases and the J gene lost 1 base, with 10 bases spanning the gap. This CDR3 contains 14 residues. In nucleotides, the CDR3 is TGTGCCAGCACCCGGACAGTGAACACCGGGGAGCTGTTTTTT. This encodes CASTRTVNTGELFF.

The chain employs TRBV12-5 and TRBJ1-5; 8 nucleotides align to TRBD1. The V gene end was trimmed by 4 bases and the J gene end by 3 bases; junction bases not matched to a gene: 2. From germline, CDR1 is LGHNT and CDR2 FRNRAP. The CDR3 has 14 residues. CDR3 in DNA: TGTGCTAGTGGTTGGGACAGGTTCAATCAGCCCCAGCATTTT. It is translated as CASGWDRFNQPQHF.

The chain joins TRBV27 to TRBJ2-1, with TRBD1 matching 7 bases. Trimming removed 2 bases from V and 2 bases from J; junction bases left unmatched: 9. Germline assignment: CDR1 MNHEY and CDR2 SMNVEV (reference sequence). CDR3 length equals 17 residues. CDR3 sequence (DNA): TGTGCCAGCAGTTTAACTCCAAACAGGGGCCCCTACAATGAGCAGTTCTTC. Its protein is CASSLTPNRGPYNEQFF.

The rearrangement uses TRBV7-3 and TRBJ2-3; 7 bases agree with TRBD2. Germline CDR1 reads SGHTA; CDR2 reads FQGTGA. This CDR3 spans 15 amino acids. V shed 2 bases, J shed 0 bases, and the junction held 2 bases outside the gene matches. CDR3 DNA: TGTGCCAGCAGCTTACGGGGGGATAGCACAGATACGCAGTATTTT. Its protein product is CASSLRGDSTDTQYF.

The rearrangement links TRBV28 to TRBJ1-6; 8 nucleotides agree with TRBD1. This CDR3 has 15 residues. The germline CDR1 and CDR2 sequences are MDHEN and SYDVKM. V was clipped by 7 bases and J by 6 bases; unmatched bases: 8. Here the CDR3 DNA reads TGTGCCAGCAATTTTTGGGACAGGCCTAATTCACCCCTCCACTTT. As protein: CASNFWDRPNSPLHF.

The rearrangement uses TRBV18 and TRBJ1-5; D perhaps matches TRBD1 (6 bases). The CDR3 covers 15 residues. Germline CDR1 reads KGHSH; CDR2 reads LQKENI. The germline V and J ends were trimmed by 4 bases and 0 bases, with 10 bases remaining between them. The CDR3 region is CASSLDRNSNQPQHF. The CDR3 region has the DNA TGTGCCAGCTCACTCGACAGGAATAGCAATCAGCCCCAGCATTTT.

V is TRBV20-1 and J is TRBJ1-3; 8 bases agree with TRBD1. V was pared by 3 bases and J by 2 bases, with 9 bases of the junction left unmatched. The CDR3 loop spans 16 amino acids. Germline assignment: CDR1 DFQATT and CDR2 SNEGSKA (reference sequence). CDR3 loop: CSASHLGQGPGNTIYF. The CDR3 DNA reads TGCAGTGCTAGTCATCTAGGACAGGGACCTGGAAACACCATATATTTT.

The V gene is TRBV7-2, the J gene TRBJ1-6; D is unclear. The germline V gene encodes CDR1 SGHTA and CDR2 FQGNSA. V lost 3 bases to trimming and J lost 0 bases, with 3 bases between them. The CDR3 has 14 residues. CDR3 DNA sequence: TGTGCCAGCAGCTTTGGCTCCTATAATTCACCCCTCCACTTT. It specifies CASSFGSYNSPLHF.

The chain carries TRBV5-1 and TRBJ2-1, with D possibly matching TRBD2 (7 bases). The CDR3 spans 17 residues. Germline CDR1 reads SGHRS; CDR2 reads YFSETQ. V lost 4 bases and J lost 0, with 17 bases in between. This CDR3 is CASSDPGGGSSYNEQFF. In DNA, the CDR3 is TGCGCCAGCAGCGATCCCGGGGGCGGGAGCTCCTACAATGAGCAGTTCTTC.